The present entry profiles one T cell receptor beta chain with its context. Its antigen target is currently unknown. No per-base quality is available; no much larger clone lies one base away. This sample stems from a study of T cell clones after liver transplantation (dated by TCRdb to between 2018 and 2021). In the study overall: The samples were obtained from ITN030ST, a randomized trial that attempted immunosuppression withdrawal within 2 years after liver transplantation. Donor-reactive T cell clones were identified using TCRbeta sequencing after a pre-transplant mixed lymphocyte reaction and were then followed in post-transplant blood. Third party-reactive TCRbeta sequences from pre-transplant MLRs were also identified as an antigen-independent comparator for donor-reactive sequences. Of the eight recipients, a few were HCV-positive, while the remaining recipients had been transplanted for non-autoimmune, non-viral indications. Subjects received no induction therapy and standard immunosuppression until randomization at 12-24 months post-transplant. Tolerance was defined as complete withdrawal of immunosuppression for at least one year without a rise in liver enzymes beyond twice the upper limit of normal. Blood samples were collected pre-transplant, then pre-randomization ahead of withdrawal, and finally post-randomization once withdrawal had either been completed or failed. The studied cohort comprised 8 liver transplant recipients, 3 classified as tolerant and 5 as non-tolerant.

High-throughput TCRbeta CDR3 sequencing of frozen genomic DNA was performed by immunoSEQ, with PCR amplification, mapping, bias correction and internal controls included. Regarding the original processing steps: Productive rearrangements were kept, and unique TCRbeta sequences were defined by CDR3 nucleotide sequence plus V and J gene. For classification of a sequence as donor-reactive, at least 5-fold expansion in CFSE-low cells relative to unstimulated pre-transplant cells and a frequency of at least 0.01% were required. Minimum frequency thresholds were set for each subject on the basis of the unstimulated sample with the lowest template count, so that a detection power of at least 90% was ensured. Jensen-Shannon divergence between the top 1000 TCRbeta sequences post- versus pre-transplant served as the measure of repertoire turnover. Two-sided Fisher's exact tests were used to test for changes in how often donor-reactive sequences were detected. This is the immuneACCESS table as TCRdb keeps it, with only in-frame sequences that have V and J called. A part of the clones is gone; compared with another copy, unresolved V genes explain less than half, and the rest is unexplained. The V and J calls and the clone size are those of that table, but D and trimming were determined from the DNA. Present in this sample are approximately 100,000 clones, 80% to 85% of which were seen just once. The top ten clones comprise around 0.97% of the sample.

The CDR3 goes from the cysteine to the phenylalanine over 15 residues. The sequence is cut down to CDR3 DNA, 45 bases in frame from base 1. V has 4 bases trimmed and J has 6 bases trimmed; junction bases matching no gene number 10. The germline V gene (reference sequence) sets CDR1 to LNHDA and CDR2 to SQIVND. The intended sense of this specimen's time point label: pre-transplant. Unstimulated PBMCs, after thawing, were stained for CD3, CD4 and CD8 and then FACS-sorted into CD3+CD4+ and CD3+CD8+ populations. All 8 studied subjects were randomized to withdrawal of immunosuppression. The Qiagen DNeasy Blood and Tissue Kit was used for isolation of genomic DNA. Broader findings and caveats from the paper: Donor-reactive sequences decreased more than third party-reactive sequences, which suggests partial antigen-specific deletion that was not related to withdrawal success. The conclusions were considered preliminary, being limited by small, heterogeneous patient numbers and non-standardized post-transplant time points. Because allograft tissue specimens were not available, migration of donor-reactive T cells into the graft, rather than deletion, may have occurred. When repertoire turnover was accounted for, significantly reduced detection of donor-reactive sequences was found in 7 of 8 subjects for CD4 and in 8 of 8 subjects for CD8. A significant post-transplant decrease in circulating donor-reactive CD4 TCRbeta sequences was observed in most of the 8 subjects, irrespective of tolerance or HCV status. In two subjects, low numbers of available donor cells limited the measurable donor-reactive repertoire.

Sequencing used CD4+ T cells from blood, obtained before liver transplant. This chain is built from TRBV19 and TRBJ1-2; the junction holds 8 bases that match TRBD1. The receptor's source is a human donor who received a liver transplant. The CDR3 region has the sequence CASSTLGQGAHGYTF. In nucleotides, the sequence is TGTGCCAGTAGTACCCTAGGGCAGGGGGCGCATGGCTACACCTTC.